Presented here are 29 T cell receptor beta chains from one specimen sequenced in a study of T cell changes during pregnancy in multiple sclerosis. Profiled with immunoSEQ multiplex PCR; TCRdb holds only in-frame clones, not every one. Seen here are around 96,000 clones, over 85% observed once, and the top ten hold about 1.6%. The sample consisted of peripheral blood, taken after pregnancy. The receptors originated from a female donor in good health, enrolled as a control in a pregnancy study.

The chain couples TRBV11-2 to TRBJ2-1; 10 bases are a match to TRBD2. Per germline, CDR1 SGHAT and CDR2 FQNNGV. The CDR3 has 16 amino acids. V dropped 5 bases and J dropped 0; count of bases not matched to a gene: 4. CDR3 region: CASSGLADSSYNEQFF. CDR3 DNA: TGTGCCAGCAGCGGACTAGCGGATAGCTCCTACAATGAGCAGTTCTTC.

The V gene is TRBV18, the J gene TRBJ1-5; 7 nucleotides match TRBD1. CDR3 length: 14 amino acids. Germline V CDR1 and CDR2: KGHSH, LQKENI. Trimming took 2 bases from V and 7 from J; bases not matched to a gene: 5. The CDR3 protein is CASSPKTGEQPQHF. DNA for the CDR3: TGTGCCAGCTCACCAAAAACAGGGGAACAGCCCCAGCATTTT.

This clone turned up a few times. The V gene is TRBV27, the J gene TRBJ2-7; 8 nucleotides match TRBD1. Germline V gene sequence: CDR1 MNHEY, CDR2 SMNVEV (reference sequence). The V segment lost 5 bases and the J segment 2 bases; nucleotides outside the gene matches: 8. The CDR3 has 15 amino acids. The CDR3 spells CASSPWTGYTYEQYF. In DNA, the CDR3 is TGTGCCAGCAGTCCATGGACAGGGTACACCTACGAGCAGTACTTC.

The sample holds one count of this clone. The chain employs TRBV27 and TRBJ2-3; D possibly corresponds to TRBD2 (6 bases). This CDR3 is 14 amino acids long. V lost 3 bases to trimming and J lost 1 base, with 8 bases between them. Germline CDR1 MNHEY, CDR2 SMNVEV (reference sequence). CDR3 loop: CASSFAGRTDTQYF. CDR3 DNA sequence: TGTGCCAGCAGTTTCGCGGGGCGCACAGATACGCAGTATTTT.

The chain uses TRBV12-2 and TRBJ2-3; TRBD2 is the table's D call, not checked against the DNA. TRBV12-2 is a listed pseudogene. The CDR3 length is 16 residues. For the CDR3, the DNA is TGTGCAAGTCGCTTCGACCTCGGGAGAAGCGCAGATACGCAGTATTTT. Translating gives CASRFDLGRSADTQYF.

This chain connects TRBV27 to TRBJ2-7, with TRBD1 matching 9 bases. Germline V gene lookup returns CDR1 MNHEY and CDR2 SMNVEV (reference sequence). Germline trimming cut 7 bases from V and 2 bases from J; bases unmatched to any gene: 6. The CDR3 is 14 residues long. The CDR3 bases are TGTGCCAGCAAGGGACAGGGAAGGACCTACGAGCAGTACTTC. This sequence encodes CASKGQGRTYEQYF.

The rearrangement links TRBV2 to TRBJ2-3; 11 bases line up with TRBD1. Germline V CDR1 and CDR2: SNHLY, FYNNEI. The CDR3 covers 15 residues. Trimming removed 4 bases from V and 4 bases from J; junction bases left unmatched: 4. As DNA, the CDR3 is TGTGCCAGCAGTGGGGGGACAGGGGGATCAGATACGCAGTATTTT. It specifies CASSGGTGGSDTQYF. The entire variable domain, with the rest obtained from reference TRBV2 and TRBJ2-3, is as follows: EPEVTQTPSHQVTQMGQEVILRCVPISNHLYFYWYRQILGQKVEFLVSFYNNEISEKSEIFDDQFSVERPDGSNFTLKIRSTKLEDSAMYFCASSGGTGGSDTQYFGPGTRLTVL.

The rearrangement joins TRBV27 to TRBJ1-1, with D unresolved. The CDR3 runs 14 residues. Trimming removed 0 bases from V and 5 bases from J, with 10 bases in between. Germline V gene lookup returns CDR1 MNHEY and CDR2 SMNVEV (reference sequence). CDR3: CASSLSSGRTEAFF. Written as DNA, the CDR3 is TGTGCCAGCAGTTTATCTTCCGGGAGGACTGAAGCTTTCTTT.

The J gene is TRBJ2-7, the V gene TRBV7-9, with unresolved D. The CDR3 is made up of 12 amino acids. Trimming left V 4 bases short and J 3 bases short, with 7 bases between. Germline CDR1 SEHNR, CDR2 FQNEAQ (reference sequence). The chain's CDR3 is CASSSLIYEQYF. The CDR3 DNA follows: TGTGCCAGCAGCTCGTTAATCTACGAGCAGTACTTC.

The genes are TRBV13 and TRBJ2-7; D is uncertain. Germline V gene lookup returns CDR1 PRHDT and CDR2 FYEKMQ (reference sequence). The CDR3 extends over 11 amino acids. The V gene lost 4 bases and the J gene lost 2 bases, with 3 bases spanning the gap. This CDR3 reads CASSSAYEQYF. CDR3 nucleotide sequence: TGTGCCAGCAGCTCCGCCTACGAGCAGTACTTC. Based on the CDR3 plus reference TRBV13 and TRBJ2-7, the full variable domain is AAGVIQSPRHLIKEKRETATLKCYPIPRHDTVYWYQQGPGQDPQFLISFYEKMQSDKGSIPDRFSAQQFSDYHSELNMSSLELGDSALYFCASSSAYEQYFGPGTRLTVT.

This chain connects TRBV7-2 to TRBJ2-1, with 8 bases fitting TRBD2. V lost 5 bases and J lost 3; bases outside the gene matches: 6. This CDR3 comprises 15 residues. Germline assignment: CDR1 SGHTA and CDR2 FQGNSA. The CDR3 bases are TGTGCCAGCAGCCGCTTTACTAGCGGCTACAATGAGCAGTTCTTC. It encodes CASSRFTSGYNEQFF.

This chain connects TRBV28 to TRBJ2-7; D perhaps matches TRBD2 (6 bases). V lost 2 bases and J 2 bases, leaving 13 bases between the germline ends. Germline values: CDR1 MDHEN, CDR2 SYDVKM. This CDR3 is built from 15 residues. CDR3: CASSLVRGEPYEQYF. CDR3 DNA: TGTGCCAGCAGTTTAGTTCGCGGGGAACCCTACGAGCAGTACTTC.

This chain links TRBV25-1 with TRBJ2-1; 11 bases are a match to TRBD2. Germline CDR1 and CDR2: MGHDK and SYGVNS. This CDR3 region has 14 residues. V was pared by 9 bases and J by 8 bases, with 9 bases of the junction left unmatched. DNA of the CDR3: TGTGCCAGGGGACTAGCGGCTCTTCGGGATGAGCAGTTCTTC. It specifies CARGLAALRDEQFF.

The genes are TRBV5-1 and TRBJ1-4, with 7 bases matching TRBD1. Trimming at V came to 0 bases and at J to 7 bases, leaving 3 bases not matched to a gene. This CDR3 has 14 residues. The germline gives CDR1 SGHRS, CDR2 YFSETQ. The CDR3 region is CASSLAQGGEKLFF. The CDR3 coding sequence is TGCGCCAGCAGCTTGGCTCAGGGGGGTGAAAAACTGTTTTTT.

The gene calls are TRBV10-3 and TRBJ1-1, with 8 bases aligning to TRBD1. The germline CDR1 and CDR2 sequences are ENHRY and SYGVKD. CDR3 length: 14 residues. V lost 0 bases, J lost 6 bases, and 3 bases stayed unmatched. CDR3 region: CAISESMDRAEAFF. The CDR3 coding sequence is TGTGCCATCAGTGAGTCGATGGACAGGGCTGAAGCTTTCTTT.

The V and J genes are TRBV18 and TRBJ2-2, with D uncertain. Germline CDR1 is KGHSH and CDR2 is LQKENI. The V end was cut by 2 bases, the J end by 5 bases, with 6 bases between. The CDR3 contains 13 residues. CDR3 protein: CASSPAVTGELFF. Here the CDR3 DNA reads TGTGCCAGCTCACCAGCGGTGACCGGGGAGCTGTTTTTT.

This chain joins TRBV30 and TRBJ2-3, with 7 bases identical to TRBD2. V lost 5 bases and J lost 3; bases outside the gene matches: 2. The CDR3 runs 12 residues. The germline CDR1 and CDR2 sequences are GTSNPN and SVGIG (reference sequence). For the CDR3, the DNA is TGTGCCTGGTCCGGGGGGACAGATACGCAGTATTTT. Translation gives CAWSGGTDTQYF.

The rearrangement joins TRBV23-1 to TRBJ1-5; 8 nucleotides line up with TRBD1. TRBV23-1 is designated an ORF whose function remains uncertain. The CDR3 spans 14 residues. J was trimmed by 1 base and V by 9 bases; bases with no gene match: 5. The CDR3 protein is CASWNRGSNQPQHF. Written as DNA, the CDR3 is TGCGCCAGTTGGAACAGGGGGAGCAATCAGCCCCAGCATTTT.

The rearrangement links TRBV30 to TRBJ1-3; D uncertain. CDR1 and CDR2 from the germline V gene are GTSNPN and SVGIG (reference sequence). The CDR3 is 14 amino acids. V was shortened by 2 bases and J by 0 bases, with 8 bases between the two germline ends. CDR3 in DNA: TGTGCCTGGAGTAAACCGAGCTCTGGAAACACCATATATTTT. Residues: CAWSKPSSGNTIYF.

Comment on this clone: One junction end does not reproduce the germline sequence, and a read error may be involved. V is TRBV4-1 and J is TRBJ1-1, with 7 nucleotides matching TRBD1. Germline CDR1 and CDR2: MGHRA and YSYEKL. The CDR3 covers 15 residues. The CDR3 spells CASSQDRRGNAEAFF. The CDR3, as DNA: TGCGCCAGCAGCCAAGATCGCAGGGGGAACGCTGAAGCTTTCTTT.

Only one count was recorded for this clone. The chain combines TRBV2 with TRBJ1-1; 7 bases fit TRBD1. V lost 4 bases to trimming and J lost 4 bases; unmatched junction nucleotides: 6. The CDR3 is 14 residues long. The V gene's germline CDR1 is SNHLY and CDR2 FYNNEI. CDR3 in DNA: TGTGCCAGCAGTGTAGCAGGGGGTAGCACTGAAGCTTTCTTT. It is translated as CASSVAGGSTEAFF.

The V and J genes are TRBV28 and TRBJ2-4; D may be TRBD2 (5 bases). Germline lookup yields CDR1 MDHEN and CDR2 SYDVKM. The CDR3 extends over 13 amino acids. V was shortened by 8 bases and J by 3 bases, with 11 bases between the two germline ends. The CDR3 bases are TGTGCCAGCGAGAGCCGGGACAAAAACATTCAGTACTTC. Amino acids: CASESRDKNIQYF.

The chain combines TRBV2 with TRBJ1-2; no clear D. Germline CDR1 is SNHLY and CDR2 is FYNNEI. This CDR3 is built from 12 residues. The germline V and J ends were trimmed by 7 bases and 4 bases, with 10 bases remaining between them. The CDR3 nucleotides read TGTGCCAGCACGTTGGAGAGCTATGGCTACACCTTC. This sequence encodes CASTLESYGYTF.

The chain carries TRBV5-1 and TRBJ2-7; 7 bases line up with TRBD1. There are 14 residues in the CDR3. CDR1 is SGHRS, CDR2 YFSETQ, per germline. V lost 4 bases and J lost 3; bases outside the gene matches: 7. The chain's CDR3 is CASSHQGQNYEQYF. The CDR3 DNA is TGCGCCAGCAGCCACCAGGGACAGAACTACGAGCAGTACTTC.

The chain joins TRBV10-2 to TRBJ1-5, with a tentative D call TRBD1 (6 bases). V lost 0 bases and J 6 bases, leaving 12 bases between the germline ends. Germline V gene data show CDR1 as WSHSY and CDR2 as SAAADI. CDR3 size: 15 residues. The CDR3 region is CASSESMAGVQPQHF. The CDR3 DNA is TGCGCCAGCAGTGAGTCGATGGCAGGGGTTCAGCCCCAGCATTTT.

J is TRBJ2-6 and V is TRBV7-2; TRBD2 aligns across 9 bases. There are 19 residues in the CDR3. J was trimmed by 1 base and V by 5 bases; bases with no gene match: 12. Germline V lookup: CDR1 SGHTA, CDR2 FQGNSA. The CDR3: CASSHAGLAKPSGANVLTF. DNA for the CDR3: TGTGCCAGCAGCCATGCCGGACTAGCGAAACCGTCTGGGGCCAACGTCCTGACTTTC.

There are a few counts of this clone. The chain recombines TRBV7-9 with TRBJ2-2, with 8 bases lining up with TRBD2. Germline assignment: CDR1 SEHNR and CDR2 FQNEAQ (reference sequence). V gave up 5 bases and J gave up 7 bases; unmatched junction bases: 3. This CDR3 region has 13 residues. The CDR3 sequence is CASSPTSVGELFF. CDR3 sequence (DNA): TGTGCCAGCAGCCCGACTAGCGTCGGGGAGCTGTTTTTT.

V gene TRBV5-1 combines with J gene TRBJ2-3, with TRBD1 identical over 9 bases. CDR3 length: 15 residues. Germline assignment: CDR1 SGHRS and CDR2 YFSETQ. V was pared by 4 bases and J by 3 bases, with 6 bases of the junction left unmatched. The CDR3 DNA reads TGCGCCAGCAGCAACAGGGGGCAACGGACAGATACGCAGTATTTT. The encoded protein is CASSNRGQRTDTQYF.

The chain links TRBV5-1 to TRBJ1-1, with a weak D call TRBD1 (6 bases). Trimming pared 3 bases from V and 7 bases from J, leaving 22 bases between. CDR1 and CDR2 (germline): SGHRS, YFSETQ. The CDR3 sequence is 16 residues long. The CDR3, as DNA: TGCGCCAGCAGCTCCCGAGGGGGGGGGTTGGCCATTGAAGCTTTCTTT. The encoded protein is CASSSRGGGLAIEAFF.